This T cell receptor beta chain was sequenced for a study of cytomegalovirus exposure and HLA in healthy donors. Each donor's status was that of a healthy bone marrow donor. Study results and caveats: The presence/absence work took it that sequencing depth was about the same across donors. A link between a missense DCLRE1C variant and TCR beta V- and J-gene trimming emerged from a later analysis.

PCR was performed using 60 Vbeta and 13 Jbeta primers. The protocol was immunoSEQ multiplex PCR, while the TCRdb copy is restricted to in-frame clones and leaves out a portion. The sample holds more than 80,000 clones; roughly four fifths are singletons and the top ten take roughly 1.5%. Details on this clone: The target antigen is unknown.

Sequenced input: PBMCs. The receptor's source is a man aged 50-60 years in good health and CMV-seronegative.

CDR3 residues: CASSLDRGWELFF. As DNA, the CDR3 is TGTGCCAGCAGCTTAGACAGGGGATGGGAGCTGTTTTTT. This chain uses TRBV7-2 with TRBJ2-2; 7 nucleotides line up with TRBD1. The germline V gene has CDR1 SGHTA and CDR2 FQGNSA. This CDR3 has 13 amino acids. Germline trimming cut 1 base from V and 9 bases from J; bases unmatched to any gene: 2. Supplemented by reference TRBV7-2 and TRBJ2-2, the full variable domain reads GAGVSQSPSNKVTEKGKDVELRCDPISGHTALYWYRQSLGQGLEFLIYFQGNSAPDKSGLPSDRFSAERTGGSVSTLTIQRTQQEDSAVYLCASSLDRGWELFFGEGSRLTVL.